These 24 T cell receptor beta chains were all obtained from the same sample, sequenced in a study of blood T cells in healthy people across ages. PCR was performed a second time for about 7 to 11 cycles using a sample-barcoded 5' primer and a J-beta primer mix. MiXCR, run by TCRdb on the 5' RACE reads, gives a single entry per CDR3 protein. The table records roughly 900,000 distinct CDR3 sequences, around 48% of them present only once. Sequencing was done on a sample of blood. Receptor source: a man younger than 40 in good health.

This chain connects TRBV5-1 to TRBJ2-7; D is unresolved. Between the trimmed V and J ends, which lost 1 base and 0 bases, there was a span of 11 bases. Looked up from germline, CDR1 is SGHRS and CDR2 is YFSETQ. This CDR3 region has 15 residues. The CDR3 spells CASSLNEAVSYEQYV. CDR3 nucleotide sequence: TGCGCCAGCAGCTTGAACGAAGCAGTCTCCTACGAGCAGTACGTC.

This clonotype was counted a few times. V and J are TRBV11-3 and TRBJ2-1, with TRBD2 identical over 10 bases. Germline V CDR1 and CDR2: SGHNT, YENEEA. The ends lost 3 bases at V and 6 bases at J; junction bases unmatched: 5. The CDR3 spans 15 residues. CDR3 nucleotide sequence: TGTGCCAGCAGCTTTGGGCTAGCGGGGGCCAATGAGCAGTTCTTC. Amino acids: CASSFGLAGANEQFF.

This clonotype appeared once. The chain has TRBV7-8 and TRBJ2-3; tentatively, D is TRBD2 (5 bases). V lost 6 bases and J lost 5, with 27 bases in between. Looked up from germline, CDR1 is SGHVS and CDR2 is FQNEAQ. The CDR3 covers 18 residues. CDR3 coding DNA: TGTGCCAGCAGTACAGTGGTAGGGCAAACCCGACGGGAAGATACGCAGTATTTT. It specifies CASSTVVGQTRREDTQYF.

This chain's CDR3 is CASSLEGGREQETQYF. The CDR3, as DNA: TGCGCCAGCAGCTTGGAGGGGGGGCGAGAACAAGAGACCCAGTACTTC. The J gene is TRBJ2-5, the V gene TRBV5-1; D might be TRBD2 (7 bases). This CDR3 contains 16 residues. Trimming shortened V by 0 bases and J by 2 bases, and 14 bases separated the two germline ends. The germline V gene encodes CDR1 SGHRS and CDR2 YFSETQ.

The CDR3 loop is CASSLWVPGGENTEAFF. The CDR3 DNA reads TGTGCCAGCAGCTTATGGGTACCAGGGGGCGAAAACACTGAAGCTTTCTTT. This chain uses TRBV7-9 with TRBJ1-1, with 8 bases matching TRBD1. This CDR3 contains 17 residues. V trimming: 2 bases; J trimming: 2 bases; junction bases outside the gene matches: 10. Germline V gene sequence: CDR1 SEHNR, CDR2 FQNEAQ (reference sequence).

V gene TRBV7-9 combines with J gene TRBJ2-3; D is perhaps TRBD1 or TRBD2 (7 bases each). This CDR3 has 17 residues. Germline values: CDR1 SEHNR, CDR2 FQNEAQ (reference sequence). V shed 7 bases and J shed 2 bases, with 22 bases lying between them. CDR3 in amino acids: CASIHPGEGAFTDTQYF. In nucleotides, the CDR3 is TGTGCCAGCATCCACCCTGGGGAGGGGGCCTTCACAGATACGCAGTATTTT.

The table lists this clonotype with a few counts. The J gene is TRBJ2-1, the V gene TRBV10-3; 9 nucleotides align to TRBD1. J lost 9 bases, V lost 3 bases, and 6 bases had no gene match. This CDR3 contains 14 residues. Looked up from germline, CDR1 is ENHRY and CDR2 is SYGVKD. The CDR3 loop is CAISDNRDRVEQFF. The DNA of the CDR3 is TGTGCCATCAGTGATAACCGGGACAGGGTTGAGCAGTTCTTC.

V is TRBV2 and J is TRBJ2-7; 7 nucleotides line up with TRBD1. The trim removed 3 bases at V and 4 bases at J, leaving 9 bases unmatched. Germline assignment: CDR1 SNHLY and CDR2 FYNNEI. This CDR3 comprises 15 residues. This chain's CDR3 is CASSDPRGSGYEQYF. CDR3 DNA sequence: TGTGCCAGCAGTGACCCCAGGGGGAGTGGGTACGAGCAGTACTTC. Combining the CDR3 with reference TRBV2 and TRBJ2-7 gives the whole variable domain EPEVTQTPSHQVTQMGQEVILRCVPISNHLYFYWYRQILGQKVEFLVSFYNNEISEKSEIFDDQFSVERPDGSNFTLKIRSTKLEDSAMYFCASSDPRGSGYEQYFGPGTRLTVT.

This clonotype appeared once. The V and J genes are TRBV30 and TRBJ1-1; D unresolved. V shed 3 bases and J shed 0 bases, with 11 bases lying between them. The CDR3 has 14 amino acids. Germline loops: CDR1 GTSNPN, CDR2 SVGIG (reference sequence). The CDR3, as DNA: TGTGCCTGGAGCCGGACGGGAATGAACACTGAAGCTTTCTTT. Translation: CAWSRTGMNTEAFF.

This chain joins TRBV11-1 and TRBJ1-1, with D perhaps matching TRBD1 (6 bases). The V end lost 6 bases, the J end lost 4 bases, and 15 bases lay between the germline ends. In germline, CDR1 is SGHAT, CDR2 FQDESV (reference sequence). The CDR3 has 14 amino acids. For the CDR3, the DNA is TGTGCCAGCAGGTTACAGGGTTGGACCACTGAAGCTTTCTTT. Translating it yields CASRLQGWTTEAFF.

The J gene is TRBJ2-1, the V gene TRBV9, with D hard to call. The CDR3 length is 13 residues. V was clipped by 3 bases and J by 3 bases, with 7 bases between them. Per the germline V gene, CDR1 is SGDLS and CDR2 is YYNGEE. The CDR3 coding sequence is TGTGCCAGCAGCGCCGCGGACTACAATGAGCAGTTCTTC. Protein sequence: CASSAADYNEQFF.

The J gene is TRBJ2-7, the V gene TRBV20-1; D uncertain. Germline V gene sequence: CDR1 DFQATT, CDR2 SNEGSKA (reference sequence). Between the trimmed V and J ends, which lost 7 bases and 3 bases, there was a span of 10 bases. CDR3 length equals 11 residues. CDR3 region: CSVVDRYEQYF. The CDR3 bases are TGCAGTGTGGTTGACCGCTACGAGCAGTACTTC.

This sequence joins TRBV7-9 and TRBJ2-3; 9 bases are shared with TRBD2. This CDR3 is built from 15 residues. Germline CDR1 and CDR2: SEHNR and FQNEAQ (reference sequence). Unmatched junction bases numbered 2, after V lost 2 bases and J lost 2 bases. The DNA of the CDR3 is TGTGCCAGCAGCTTACTAGCGGGGTTCACAGATACGCAGTATTTT. Residues: CASSLLAGFTDTQYF.

The gene calls are TRBV7-9 and TRBJ2-7; 14 nucleotides match TRBD2. From germline, CDR1 is SEHNR and CDR2 FQNEAQ (reference sequence). Trimming cost V 5 bases and J 0 bases; bases outside gene matches: 3. CDR3 size: 16 residues. The CDR3 here is CASSLGTSGGSYEQYF. CDR3 nucleotide sequence: TGTGCCAGCAGCCTAGGGACTAGCGGGGGCTCCTACGAGCAGTACTTC.

The CDR3 region has the DNA TGCAGCGTAGGGGACAGCTACAATGAGCAGTTCTTC. Amino acid sequence: CSVGDSYNEQFF. V is TRBV29-1 and J is TRBJ2-1; 7 bases match TRBD1. The CDR3 is 12 residues long. The germline CDR1 and CDR2 sequences are SQVTM and ANQGSEA. V lost 6 bases and J lost 3; bases outside the gene matches: 2.

This clonotype occurred a few times. This chain uses TRBV20-1 with TRBJ2-5; 7 bases align to TRBD1. The J segment lost 5 bases and the V segment lost 0 bases, leaving 9 bases of the junction unmatched. Germline V CDR1 and CDR2: DFQATT, SNEGSKA (reference sequence). This CDR3 spans 15 amino acids. The CDR3 is CSARETGVLGETQYF. DNA of the CDR3: TGCAGTGCTAGAGAAACAGGGGTTTTAGGGGAGACCCAGTACTTC.

V is TRBV2 and J is TRBJ1-4, with D perhaps matching TRBD1 (5 bases). The CDR3 totals 17 residues. Germline CDR1 is SNHLY and CDR2 is FYNNEI. V was shortened by 2 bases and J by 0 bases, with 13 bases between the two germline ends. CDR3: CASSELDRTATNEKLFF. DNA of the CDR3: TGTGCCAGCAGTGAATTAGACAGAACCGCAACTAATGAAAAACTGTTTTTT.

This clonotype came up a few times. The chain employs TRBV5-4 and TRBJ2-7; no clear D gene. Germline V gene data show CDR1 as SGHNT and CDR2 as YYREEE (reference sequence). Trimming removed 4 bases from V and 5 bases from J, with 19 bases in between. The CDR3 sequence is 15 residues long. CDR3 sequence (DNA): TGTGCCAGCAGCCTGGACCTAAGTGGTATGAACGAGCAGTACTTC. As protein: CASSLDLSGMNEQYF.

This clonotype was observed a few times. CDR3 sequence: CASTLERTYNSPLHF. The CDR3 DNA reads TGTGCCAGCACCCTAGAGAGGACCTATAATTCACCCCTCCACTTT. This chain joins TRBV7-2 and TRBJ1-6; D remains ambiguous. V was shortened by 7 bases and J by 2 bases, with 12 bases between the two germline ends. Germline-derived CDR1 and CDR2 are SGHTA and FQGNSA. The CDR3 runs 15 residues. The entire variable domain, with the rest obtained from reference TRBV7-2 and TRBJ1-6, is as follows: GAGVSQSPSNKVTEKGKDVELRCDPISGHTALYWYRQSLGQGLEFLIYFQGNSAPDKSGLPSDRFSAERTGGSVSTLTIQRTQQEDSAVYLCASTLERTYNSPLHFGNGTRLTVT.

The chain recombines TRBV10-3 with TRBJ2-5, with 9 positions matching TRBD2. The CDR3 is 16 amino acids. Germline CDR1 ENHRY, CDR2 SYGVKD. V shed 2 bases, J shed 4 bases, and the junction held 8 bases outside the gene matches. This chain's CDR3 is CAISELGRAGGETQYF. The CDR3 nucleotides are TGTGCCATCAGTGAGCTGGGACGAGCGGGAGGAGAGACCCAGTACTTC.

This clonotype was detected only a few times. This chain links TRBV2 with TRBJ1-1; D not resolved. Germline CDR1 reads SNHLY; CDR2 reads FYNNEI. V lost 3 bases to trimming and J lost 1 base, with 9 bases between them. The CDR3 is made up of 14 amino acids. CDR3 in DNA: TGTGCCAGCAGTGACGGTTGGCAGAACACTGAAGCTTTCTTT. The encoded protein is CASSDGWQNTEAFF.

The V and J genes are TRBV13 and TRBJ2-1; D perhaps matches TRBD1 (6 bases). Trimming shortened V by 3 bases and J by 9 bases, and 12 bases separated the two germline ends. There are 13 residues in the CDR3. Germline V gene sequence: CDR1 PRHDT, CDR2 FYEKMQ (reference sequence). CDR3 sequence reads: CASSFAGAGEQFF. As DNA, the CDR3 is TGTGCCAGCAGCTTCGCAGGGGCAGGTGAGCAGTTCTTC.

V is TRBV4-3 and J is TRBJ2-1, with a tentative D call TRBD2 (5 bases). The germline CDR1 and CDR2 sequences are LGHNA and YSLEER. V lost 3 bases and J lost 9, with 12 bases in between. The CDR3 sequence is 13 residues long. CDR3 in DNA: TGCGCCAGCAGCCAGGGAACTAGTAGTGAGCAGTTCTTC. This encodes CASSQGTSSEQFF.

The chain couples TRBV5-6 to TRBJ1-5; 7 bases map to TRBD1. Germline CDR1 and CDR2: SGHDT and YYEEEE. V shed 4 bases and J 5 bases; nucleotides not matched to a gene: 6. This CDR3 contains 14 residues. CDR3 DNA: TGTGCCAGCAGCACGGGACAGAGCCATCAGCCCCAGCATTTT. As protein: CASSTGQSHQPQHF.